The 23 T cell receptor beta chains below all came from one sample that was sequenced in a study of T cell repertoires in cytomegalovirus infection. TCRdb called the reads again in MiXCR, with one record for every CDR3 protein. The sample yields hundreds of thousands of distinct CDR3 sequences, approximately 30% seen once. These TCRs are of unknown antigen specificity. Sequences were derived from cultured CD8+ T cells from PBMCs, sampled from culture after CMV antigen stimulation. Receptors originate from a human donor in good health (CMV status not recorded). Some clones in this sample may be carry-over from other donors' samples.

The J gene is TRBJ2-5, the V gene TRBV20-1; 10 bases align to TRBD2. J lost 1 base, V lost 1 base, and 0 bases had no gene match. Germline values: CDR1 DFQATT, CDR2 SNEGSKA (reference sequence). The CDR3 runs to 14 residues. DNA for the CDR3: TGCAGTGCTAGAGGACTAGCGGGCCAAGAGACCCAGTACTTC. Residues: CSARGLAGQETQYF.

This chain links TRBV27 with TRBJ1-2; no clear D. V gave up 8 bases and J gave up 7 bases, with 11 bases separating them. Looked up from germline, CDR1 is MNHEY and CDR2 is SMNVEV (reference sequence). This CDR3 is built from 11 residues. CDR3: CASGGWGGYTF. The CDR3 DNA is TGTGCCAGCGGAGGGTGGGGTGGCTACACCTTC.

This clonotype has ten or more counts. The chain carries TRBV7-8 and TRBJ1-2, with D maybe TRBD1 (6 bases). Germline V lookup: CDR1 SGHVS, CDR2 FQNEAQ. Between the trimmed V and J ends, which lost 5 bases and 3 bases, there was a span of 13 bases. This CDR3 has 14 residues. The CDR3 region is CASSRIQGYYGYTF. The DNA of the CDR3 is TGTGCCAGCAGCCGAATACAGGGCTACTATGGCTACACCTTC.

CDR3 sequence: CAISDPGELNTEAFF. The CDR3 DNA reads TGTGCCATCAGTGATCCGGGCGAACTAAACACTGAAGCTTTCTTT. This chain links TRBV10-3 with TRBJ1-1; D gene ambiguous. There are 15 residues in the CDR3. Trimming cost V 3 bases and J 2 bases, with 13 bases left between them. Per germline, CDR1 ENHRY and CDR2 SYGVKD.

The chain carries TRBV6-1 and TRBJ1-4; D uncertain. Germline lookup yields CDR1 MNHNS and CDR2 SASEGT. The CDR3 runs to 18 residues. V was trimmed by 7 bases and J by 3 bases, leaving 24 bases between them. In DNA, the CDR3 is TGTGCCAGCACCCCGTGGCGCTCCATGGGAGAGGCTAATGAAAAACTGTTTTTT. Translated, it gives CASTPWRSMGEANEKLFF.

In its sample, this clonotype was seen a few times. The rearrangement uses TRBV20-1 and TRBJ1-2; D gene uncertain. V was trimmed by 2 bases and J by 3 bases, leaving 10 bases between them. Germline CDR1 DFQATT, CDR2 SNEGSKA (reference sequence). The CDR3 consists of 13 residues. This chain's CDR3 is CSARIFLDYGYTF. For the CDR3, the DNA is TGCAGTGCTAGAATTTTCTTGGACTATGGCTACACCTTC.

The table lists this clonotype with many counts. The chain has TRBV7-6 and TRBJ1-2; D not resolved. The CDR3 covers 14 residues. V dropped 2 bases and J dropped 8 bases, with 15 bases sitting between them. Germline assignment: CDR1 SGHVS and CDR2 FNYEAQ. As DNA, the CDR3 is TGTGCCAGCAGCTTATCCCCTGGTATGGGAGGCTACACCTTC. Its translation is CASSLSPGMGGYTF.

This clonotype was observed at least ten times. The chain is built from TRBV6-5 and TRBJ2-1; D is ambiguous. Germline CDR1 MNHEY, CDR2 SVGAGI. V dropped 0 bases and J dropped 2 bases, with 11 bases sitting between them. The CDR3 is 16 residues long. The CDR3 loop is CASSYSLAATYNEQFF. The CDR3 DNA reads TGTGCCAGCAGTTACTCGTTGGCGGCAACCTACAATGAGCAGTTCTTC.

This chain joins TRBV7-6 and TRBJ1-2, with TRBD1 identical over 12 bases. V dropped 5 bases and J dropped 6; count of bases not matched to a gene: 7. Germline CDR1 reads SGHVS; CDR2 reads FNYEAQ. The length of the CDR3 is 15 residues. The CDR3 loop is CASSLTGTGGHGYTF. As DNA, the CDR3 is TGTGCCAGCAGCCTCACCGGGACAGGGGGCCATGGCTACACCTTC.

This clonotype has at least ten counts. V is TRBV7-6 and J is TRBJ2-5; D may be TRBD2 (5 bases). The CDR3 runs to 15 residues. Trimming cost V 5 bases and J 2 bases, with 15 bases left between them. Germline CDR1 SGHVS, CDR2 FNYEAQ. The CDR3 here is CASSLLRGAQETQYF. The CDR3 DNA reads TGTGCCAGCAGCCTCCTCCGGGGAGCGCAAGAGACCCAGTACTTC.

This clonotype was seen more than once but under ten times. Here the CDR3 DNA reads TGTGCCAGCAGCCCCCTTTGGCGGGGGGGGGCGGATACGCAGTATTTT. It yields the protein CASSPLWRGGADTQYF. The chain recombines TRBV7-9 with TRBJ2-3; 9 bases fit TRBD2. This CDR3 is 16 amino acids long. The germline CDR1 and CDR2 sequences are SEHNR and FQNEAQ (reference sequence). V was clipped by 5 bases and J by 6 bases; unmatched bases: 12.

This clonotype was detected ten times or more. The chain joins TRBV7-6 to TRBJ2-1; 10 bases agree with TRBD2. V lost 6 bases to trimming and J lost 4 bases; unmatched junction nucleotides: 6. Germline CDR1 is SGHVS and CDR2 is FNYEAQ. This CDR3 region has 15 residues. The CDR3 nucleotides read TGTGCCAGCAGTCCTAGCGGGGGAGATTACAATGAGCAGTTCTTC. Residues: CASSPSGGDYNEQFF.

The chain has TRBV6-6 and TRBJ1-2; D gene unclear. The length of the CDR3 is 15 residues. The germline CDR1 and CDR2 sequences are MNHNY and SVGAGI (reference sequence). Trimming took off 5 bases at V and 2 bases at J, with 15 bases between the two ends. The CDR3 nucleotides read TGTGCCAGCAGTGGGCAGGAGGGCCTCAACTATGGCTACACCTTC. It encodes CASSGQEGLNYGYTF.

A remark on this clonotype: The junction departs from the called germline gene at one end, perhaps through a read error. V and J are TRBV14 and TRBJ1-4; D is uncertain. Germline values: CDR1 SGHDN, CDR2 FVKESK. The CDR3 extends over 12 amino acids. CDR3 protein: CAGSQDRIKLFF. In nucleotides, the CDR3 is TGTGCCGGCAGCCAAGATCGGATAAAACTGTTTTTT.

This clonotype has only a few counts. The DNA of the CDR3 is TGCGCCAGCAGCTTCACTAGCGGGGGGACCTACAATGAGCAGTTCTTC. It specifies CASSFTSGGTYNEQFF. The chain couples TRBV5-1 to TRBJ2-1, with TRBD2 identical over 12 bases. The germline V gene encodes CDR1 SGHRS and CDR2 YFSETQ. The J segment lost 2 bases and the V segment lost 2 bases, leaving 2 bases of the junction unmatched. CDR3 length: 16 amino acids.

This clonotype has more than one count but fewer than ten. An end of the junction differs from the germline gene, which may be a read error. The V and J genes are TRBV7-7 and TRBJ2-5; 9 bases are shared with TRBD1. CDR1 is SSHAT and CDR2 is FNYEAQ in the germline V gene (reference sequence). CDR3 length: 15 amino acids. CDR3 amino acids: CASSFRDRAGETQYF. CDR3 nucleotides: TGTGCTAGCAGCTTTCGGGACAGGGCTGGAGAGACCCAGTACTTC.

This clonotype has only a few counts. Here the CDR3 DNA reads TGTGCCAGCAGTGAAGAGGCGGGGGGGCTGTATGAGCAGTTCTTC. Translating gives CASSEEAGGLYEQFF. This rearrangement joins TRBV6-1 to TRBJ2-1; 9 bases fit TRBD2. The length of the CDR3 is 15 residues. V gave up 1 base and J gave up 8 bases; unmatched junction bases: 6. The V gene's germline CDR1 is MNHNS and CDR2 SASEGT.

The rearrangement uses TRBV19 and TRBJ1-3; the D gene is possibly TRBD1 (5 bases). The V gene lost 4 bases and the J gene lost 2 bases, with 21 bases spanning the gap. Per the germline V gene, CDR1 is LNHDA and CDR2 is SQIVND (reference sequence). There are 18 residues in the CDR3. The CDR3 here is CASSNPGRKAGAGNTIYF. The CDR3 DNA sequence: TGTGCCAGTAGTAACCCGGGACGAAAAGCAGGCGCTGGAAACACCATATATTTT.

This clonotype appeared a few times. The rearrangement uses TRBV20-1 and TRBJ2-7; TRBD2 is a possible D gene (6 bases). Per the germline V gene, CDR1 is DFQATT and CDR2 is SNEGSKA (reference sequence). The CDR3 runs 13 residues. Between the trimmed V and J ends, which lost 0 bases and 5 bases, there was a span of 11 bases. Here the CDR3 reads CSARDLRGHEQYF. In DNA, the CDR3 is TGCAGTGCTAGAGATTTGCGGGGTCACGAGCAGTACTTC.

This chain joins TRBV7-8 and TRBJ1-5, with 9 bases that match TRBD1. The CDR3 has 16 residues. Germline-derived CDR1 and CDR2 are SGHVS and FQNEAQ. V was pared by 1 base and J by 5 bases, with 6 bases of the junction left unmatched. The CDR3 region has the DNA TGTGCCAGCAGCTTAGAGCCGGGACAGGGATATCAGCCCCAGCATTTT. Protein product: CASSLEPGQGYQPQHF.

V and J are TRBV2 and TRBJ2-7; D gene ambiguous. Germline V CDR1 and CDR2: SNHLY, FYNNEI. The CDR3 sequence is 12 residues long. V was cut by 4 bases and J by 4 bases, with 8 bases left in between. CDR3 in DNA: TGTGCCAGCAGTGGCCGAAAATACGAGCAGTACTTC. As protein: CASSGRKYEQYF.

This sequence joins TRBV19 and TRBJ2-7; 7 positions match TRBD2. Losses at the gene ends were 5 bases for V and 2 bases for J; bases not matched to a gene: 3. Germline CDR1 is LNHDA and CDR2 is SQIVND (reference sequence). The CDR3 covers 13 residues. The CDR3 reads CASSAGEAYEQYF. CDR3 nucleotide sequence: TGTGCCAGTAGTGCGGGGGAGGCCTACGAGCAGTACTTC.

This sequence joins TRBV7-2 and TRBJ2-1, with a possible D match to TRBD2 (5 bases). Deletions cut 7 bases from V and 7 bases from J, with 14 bases between. The CDR3 is made up of 13 amino acids. Germline loops: CDR1 SGHTA, CDR2 FQGNSA. The CDR3 sequence: CASTLPGWNEQFF. The CDR3, as DNA: TGTGCCAGCACCCTACCGGGGTGGAATGAGCAGTTCTTC.